The clone carrying this T cell receptor (beta chain) was seen a handful of times. TCRdb re-analyzed the PCR reads using MiXCR. The table has 11,000 or so clones, around two fifths seen once; the top ten hold 16%. This record comes from a study of metastatic and nonmetastatic thyroid tumors. Whole-study context: Thyroid patients, malignant and benign, had repertoires compared across blood and tumor or nodule tissue.

Until they underwent thyroid surgery, no patient had received any treatment. Material for sequencing was tumor tissue. This clonotype was sampled from a female donor with papillary thyroid cancer or a benign thyroid nodule (not recorded which). Some clones in this sample may be carry-over from other donors' samples.

CDR3 coding DNA: TGTGCCAGCAGTTCGACTAGCGGGCGCAGCTCTGGGGCCAACGTCCTGACTTTC. It translates to CASSSTSGRSSGANVLTF. The chain carries TRBV28 and TRBJ2-6; the match to TRBD2 covers 10 bases. Trimming at V came to 4 bases and at J to 0 bases, leaving 6 bases not matched to a gene. Germline V lookup: CDR1 MDHEN, CDR2 SYDVKM. This CDR3 comprises 18 residues.